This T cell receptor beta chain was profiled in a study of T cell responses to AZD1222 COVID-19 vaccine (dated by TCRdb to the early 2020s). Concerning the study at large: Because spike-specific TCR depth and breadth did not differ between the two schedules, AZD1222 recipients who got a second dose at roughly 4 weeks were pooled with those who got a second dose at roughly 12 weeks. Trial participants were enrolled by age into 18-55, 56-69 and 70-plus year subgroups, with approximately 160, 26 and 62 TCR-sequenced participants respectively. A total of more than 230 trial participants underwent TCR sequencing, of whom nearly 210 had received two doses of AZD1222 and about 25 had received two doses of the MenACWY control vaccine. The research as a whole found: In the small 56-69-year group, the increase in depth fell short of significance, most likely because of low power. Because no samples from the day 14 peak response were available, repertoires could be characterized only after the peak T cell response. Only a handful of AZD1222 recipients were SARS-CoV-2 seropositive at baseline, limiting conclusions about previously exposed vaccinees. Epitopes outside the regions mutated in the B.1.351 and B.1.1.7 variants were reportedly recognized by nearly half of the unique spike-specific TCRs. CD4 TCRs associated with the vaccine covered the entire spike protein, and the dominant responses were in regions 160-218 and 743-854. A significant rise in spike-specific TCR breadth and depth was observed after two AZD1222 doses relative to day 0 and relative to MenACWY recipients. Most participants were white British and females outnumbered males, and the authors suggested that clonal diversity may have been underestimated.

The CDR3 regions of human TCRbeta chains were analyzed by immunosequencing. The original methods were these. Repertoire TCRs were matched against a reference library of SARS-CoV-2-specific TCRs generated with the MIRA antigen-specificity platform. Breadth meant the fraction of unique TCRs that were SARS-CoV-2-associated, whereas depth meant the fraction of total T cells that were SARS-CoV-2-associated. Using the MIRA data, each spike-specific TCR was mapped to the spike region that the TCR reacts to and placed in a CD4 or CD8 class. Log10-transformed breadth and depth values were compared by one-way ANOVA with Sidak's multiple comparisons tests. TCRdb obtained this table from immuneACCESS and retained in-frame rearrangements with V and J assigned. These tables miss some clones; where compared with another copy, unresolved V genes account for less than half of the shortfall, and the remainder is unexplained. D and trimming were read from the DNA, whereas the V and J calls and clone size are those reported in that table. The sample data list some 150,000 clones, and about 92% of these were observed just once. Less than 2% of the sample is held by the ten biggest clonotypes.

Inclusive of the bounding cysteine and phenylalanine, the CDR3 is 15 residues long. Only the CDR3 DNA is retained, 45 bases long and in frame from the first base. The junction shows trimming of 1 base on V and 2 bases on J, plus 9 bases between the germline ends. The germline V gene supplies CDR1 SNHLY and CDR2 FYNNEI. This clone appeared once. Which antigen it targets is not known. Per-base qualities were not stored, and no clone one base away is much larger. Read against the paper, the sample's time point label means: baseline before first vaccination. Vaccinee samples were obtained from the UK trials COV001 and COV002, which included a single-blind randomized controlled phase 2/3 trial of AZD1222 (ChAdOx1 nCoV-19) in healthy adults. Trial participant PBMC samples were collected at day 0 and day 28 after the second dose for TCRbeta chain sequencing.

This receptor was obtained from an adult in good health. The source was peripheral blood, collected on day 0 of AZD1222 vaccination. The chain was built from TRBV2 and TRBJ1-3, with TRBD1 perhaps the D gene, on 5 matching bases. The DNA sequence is TGTGCCAGCAGTGAAGTATACAGGACTGGAAACACCATATATTTT. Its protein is CASSEVYRTGNTIYF.